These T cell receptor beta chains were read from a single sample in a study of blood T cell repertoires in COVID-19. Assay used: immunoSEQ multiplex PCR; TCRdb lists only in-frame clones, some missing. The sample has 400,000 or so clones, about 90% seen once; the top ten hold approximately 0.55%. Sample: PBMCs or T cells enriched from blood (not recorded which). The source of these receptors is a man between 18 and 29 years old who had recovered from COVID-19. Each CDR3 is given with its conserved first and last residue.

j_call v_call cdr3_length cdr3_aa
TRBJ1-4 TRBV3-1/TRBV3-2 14 CASSILRTNEKLFF
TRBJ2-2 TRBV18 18 CASSPPSRGGTGTGELFF
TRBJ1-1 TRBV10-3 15 CAISESSFASGEAFF
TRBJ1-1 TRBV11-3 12 CASSLQGPEAFF
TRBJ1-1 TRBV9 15 CASSPSPNGQGTAFF
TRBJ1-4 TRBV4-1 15 CASRPEPGLFEKLFF
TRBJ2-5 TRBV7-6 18 CASSQGTSGREKQETQYF
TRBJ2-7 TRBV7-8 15 CASSLGRGAVLEQYF
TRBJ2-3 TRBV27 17 CASSSPWVARGTDTQYF
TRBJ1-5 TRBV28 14 CASRRTEQNQPQHF
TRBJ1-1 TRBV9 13 CASSVGQLTEAFF
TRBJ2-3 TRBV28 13 CASSLGPVNTQYF
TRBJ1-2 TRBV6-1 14 CASSDGLGNYGYTF
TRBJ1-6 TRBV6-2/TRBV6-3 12 CASSTRGSPLHF
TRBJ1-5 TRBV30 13 CAWSLQENQPQHF
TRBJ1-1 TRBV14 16 CASSQAGGSGFGEAFF
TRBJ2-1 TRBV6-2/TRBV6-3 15 CASSYNPVAGGHEFF
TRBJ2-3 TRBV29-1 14 CSVTQGASTDTQYF
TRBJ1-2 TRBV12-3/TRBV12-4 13 CASSLIAQGSYTF
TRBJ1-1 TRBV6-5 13 CASRFAGNTEAFF
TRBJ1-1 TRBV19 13 CASGTGADTEAFF
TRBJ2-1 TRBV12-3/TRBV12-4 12 CASSLRGWEQFF
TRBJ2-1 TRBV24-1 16 CATSDLTGGSYNEQFF
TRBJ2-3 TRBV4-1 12 CASSQTFSAQYF
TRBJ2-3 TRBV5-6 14 CASSLTEIADTQYF
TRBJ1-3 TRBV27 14 CASSSMYSGNTIYF
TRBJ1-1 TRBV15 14 CATSGDRGNTEAFF
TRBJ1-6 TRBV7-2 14 CASSLGQGYSPLHF
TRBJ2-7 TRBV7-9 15 CASSLPPPRGHEQYF
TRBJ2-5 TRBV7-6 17 CASGRTSGTRVGETQYF
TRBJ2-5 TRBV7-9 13 CASSLIGGPTQYF
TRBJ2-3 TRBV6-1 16 CASSELGQSSTDTQYF
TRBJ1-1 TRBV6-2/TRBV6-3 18 CASSYFRQGAKTNTEAFF
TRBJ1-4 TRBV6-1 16 CASSGVERRQAEKLFF
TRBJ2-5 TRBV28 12 CASSATPETQYF
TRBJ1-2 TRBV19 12 CASRRVNYGYTF
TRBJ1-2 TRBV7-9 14 CASSLVTGDYGYTF
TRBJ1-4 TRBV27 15 CASSLGQGPNEKLFF
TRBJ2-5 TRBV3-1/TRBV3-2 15 CASSQDSGAQETQYF
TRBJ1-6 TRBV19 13 CASSNSLNSPLHF
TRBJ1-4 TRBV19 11 CASSLYEKLFF
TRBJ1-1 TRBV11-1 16 CASSRGSYEGYTEAFF
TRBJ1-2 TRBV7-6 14 CASSRDREGGGYTF
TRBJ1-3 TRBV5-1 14 CASSLEGVSNTIYF
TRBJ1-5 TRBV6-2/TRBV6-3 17 CASSTDRAPYVDQPQHF
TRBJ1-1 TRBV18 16 CASSPQDRGRGTEAFF
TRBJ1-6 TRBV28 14 CASSPGQTPSPLHF
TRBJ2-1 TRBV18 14 CASSGRTKNNEQFF
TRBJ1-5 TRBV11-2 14 CASSPDREAQPQHF
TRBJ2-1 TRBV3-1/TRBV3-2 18 CASSHAGLAGGHHNEQFF
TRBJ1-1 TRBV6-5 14 CASSLQLMNTEAFF
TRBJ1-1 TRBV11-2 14 CASSLGTARTEAFF
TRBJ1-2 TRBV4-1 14 CASSQDQGALGYTF
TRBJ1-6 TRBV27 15 CASSGRGGKDSPLHF